This T cell receptor (beta chain) stems from a study of shared clonotypes between healthy human individuals. It was CD45RO-negative cells, positively selected for CCR7, that made up naive CD8 cells, with terminally differentiated effector memory CD45RA+ cells excluded. Donors included only healthy HIV-negative adults lacking recent acute infections or vaccinations. Concerning this clone itself: Its antigen remains unknown.

Germline trimming cut 6 bases from V and 4 bases from J; bases unmatched to any gene: 16. Germline V gene data show CDR1 as SGHDT and CDR2 as YYEEEE. This CDR3 is 18 amino acids long. Overall study results and limits: Clonotypes not shared had lower generation probabilities than those common to all four donors.

Profiled with immunoSEQ multiplex PCR; TCRdb holds only in-frame clones, not every one. The data contain 1.5 million to 2.5 million clones, just under 95% of them singletons. The material sequenced was naive CD8+ T cells sorted from blood. This chain uses TRBV5-6 with TRBJ1-3; TRBD1 matches 10 bases. The TCR sequence derives from a young man in good health. The CDR3 DNA is TGTGCCAGCACTTTTGGCGGACAGGGGGTTCTAGTCGGAAACACCATATATTTT. It yields the protein CASTFGGQGVLVGNTIYF.